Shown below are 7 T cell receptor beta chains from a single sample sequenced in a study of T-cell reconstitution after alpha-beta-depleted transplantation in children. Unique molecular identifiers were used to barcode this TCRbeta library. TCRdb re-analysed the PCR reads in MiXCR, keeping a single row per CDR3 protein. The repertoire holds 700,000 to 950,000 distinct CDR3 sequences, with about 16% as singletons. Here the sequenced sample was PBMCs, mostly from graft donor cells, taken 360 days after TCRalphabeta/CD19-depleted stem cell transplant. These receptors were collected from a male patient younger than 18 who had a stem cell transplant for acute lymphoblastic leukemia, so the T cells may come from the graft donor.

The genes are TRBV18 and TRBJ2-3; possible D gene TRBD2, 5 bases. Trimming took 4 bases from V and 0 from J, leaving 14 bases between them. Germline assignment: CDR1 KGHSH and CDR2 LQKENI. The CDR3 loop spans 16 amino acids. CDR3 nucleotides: TGTGCCAGCTCACTTGCGGGCGAATGGAGCACAGATACGCAGTATTTT. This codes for CASSLAGEWSTDTQYF.

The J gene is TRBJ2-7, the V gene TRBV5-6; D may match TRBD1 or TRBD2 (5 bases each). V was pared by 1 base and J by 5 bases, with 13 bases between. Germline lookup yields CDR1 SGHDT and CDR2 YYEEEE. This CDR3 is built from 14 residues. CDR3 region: CASSLSQGDNEQYF. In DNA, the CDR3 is TGTGCCAGCAGCTTGAGTCAGGGAGACAACGAGCAGTACTTC.

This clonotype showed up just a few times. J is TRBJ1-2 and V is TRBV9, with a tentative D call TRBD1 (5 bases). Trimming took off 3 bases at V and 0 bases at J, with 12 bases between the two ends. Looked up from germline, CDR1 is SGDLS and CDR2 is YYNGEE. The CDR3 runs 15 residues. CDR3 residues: CASSATGTANYGYTF. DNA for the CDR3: TGTGCCAGCAGCGCCACAGGCACAGCTAACTATGGCTACACCTTC.

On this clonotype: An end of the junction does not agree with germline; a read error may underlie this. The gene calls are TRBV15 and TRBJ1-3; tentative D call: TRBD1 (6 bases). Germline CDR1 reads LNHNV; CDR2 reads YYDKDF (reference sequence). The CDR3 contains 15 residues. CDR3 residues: CTTSRGRGPGNTIYF. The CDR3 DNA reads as TGTACCACCAGCAGAGGCAGGGGCCCTGGAAACACCATATATTTT.

The CDR3 coding sequence is TGTGCCAGTAGTCTCCGGGACTTTACATTGACGAGAAATGAGCAGTTCTTC. This gives the protein CASSLRDFTLTRNEQFF. The chain joins TRBV19 to TRBJ2-1; possibly TRBD2 for D (6 bases). Germline V gives CDR1 LNHDA, CDR2 SQIVND (reference sequence). V was cut by 5 bases and J by 7 bases, with 24 bases left in between. This CDR3 has 17 residues. Supplemented by reference TRBV19 and TRBJ2-1, the full variable domain reads DGGITQSPKYLFRKEGQNVTLSCEQNLNHDAMYWYRQDPGQGLRLIYYSQIVNDFQKGDIAEGYSVSREKKESFPLTVTSAQKNPTAFYLCASSLRDFTLTRNEQFFGPGTRLTVL.

The CDR3 DNA is TGTGCCAGCAGTTTTGCTTGGGGACTAGCGGGAGAAGAGACCCAGTACTTC. It translates to CASSFAWGLAGEETQYF. This rearrangement joins TRBV12-3 or TRBV12-4 to TRBJ2-5; 14 bases fit TRBD2. Trimming cost V 3 bases and J 3 bases; bases outside gene matches: 6. The CDR3 length is 17 residues.

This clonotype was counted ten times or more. CDR3 sequence reads: CASSVVTGGHGYTF. The CDR3 DNA reads TGTGCCAGCAGTGTAGTAACAGGAGGTCATGGCTACACCTTC. The gene calls are TRBV25-1 and TRBJ1-2, with D tentatively TRBD1 (5 bases). The CDR3 covers 14 residues. In germline, CDR1 is MGHDK, CDR2 SYGVNS. V shed 4 bases and J shed 6 bases, with 15 bases lying between them.